This TCR beta chain was documented in a study of blood T cell repertoires in COVID-19. This clone was observed once. The method was immunoSEQ multiplex PCR; TCRdb's version includes in-frame clones alone and lacks a portion of them. The sample yields about 36,000 clones, around four fifths seen once. The V gene lost 3 bases and the J gene lost 3 bases, with 6 bases spanning the gap. The CDR3 sequence is 13 residues long. Germline lookup yields CDR1 LNHNV and CDR2 YYDKDF (reference sequence). The sequencing input was peripheral blood. The sequence derives from a human donor in a cohort sampled during active or convalescent COVID-19. The donor label of this sample is uncertain. V is TRBV15 and J is TRBJ2-1; D is possibly TRBD2 (5 bases). The CDR3 coding sequence is TGTGCCACCAGCAGGGACTTCTACAATGAGCAGTTCTTC. Protein: CATSRDFYNEQFF. The full variable domain, its missing parts supplied by reference TRBV15 and TRBJ2-1, is DAMVIQNPRYQVTQFGKPVTLSCSQTLNHNVMYWYQQKSSQAPKLLFHYYDKDFNNEADTPDNFQSRRPNTSFCFLDIRSPGLGDTAMYLCATSRDFYNEQFFGPGTRLTVL.